These 9 T cell receptor beta chains came from one sample sequenced in a study of blood T cell repertoires in COVID-19 (dated by TCRdb to the early 2020s). Library construction relied on the immunoSEQ multiplex PCR assay. TCRdb obtained this table from immuneACCESS and retained in-frame rearrangements with V and J assigned. These tables miss some clones; where compared with another copy, unresolved V genes account for less than half of the shortfall, and the remainder is unexplained. This sample gives approximately 220,000 clones in total; 86% of them show up just once. Roughly 4.5% of the sample lies in the top ten. Sequenced material: PBMCs or T cells enriched from blood (not recorded which). The receptors originated from a woman in her 30s who had been exposed to COVID-19.

The chain uses TRBV6-5 and TRBJ1-1; 7 nucleotides align to TRBD1. After removal of 7 bases from V and 1 base from J, the junction contained 0 bases not matched to a gene. Germline CDR1 MNHEY, CDR2 SVGAGI. This CDR3 has 12 residues. The CDR3 region is CASNRGNTEAFF. The CDR3 DNA sequence: TGTGCCAGCAACAGGGGGAACACTGAAGCTTTCTTT.

This chain uses TRBV7-2 with TRBJ2-5, with D possibly matching TRBD1 (6 bases). V was shortened by 0 bases and J by 5 bases, with 16 bases between the two germline ends. Germline V gene sequence: CDR1 SGHTA, CDR2 FQGNSA. The CDR3 has 16 amino acids. In nucleotides, the CDR3 is TGTGCCAGCAGCTTAGCCCTACAGGGAAAGACGGAGACCCAGTACTTC. Translated: CASSLALQGKTETQYF. The whole variable domain, filled in from reference TRBV7-2 and TRBJ2-5, reads GAGVSQSPSNKVTEKGKDVELRCDPISGHTALYWYRQSLGQGLEFLIYFQGNSAPDKSGLPSDRFSAERTGGSVSTLTIQRTQQEDSAVYLCASSLALQGKTETQYFGPGTRLLVL.

This chain joins TRBV27 and TRBJ1-1, with TRBD1 matching over 8 bases. V lost 5 bases to trimming and J lost 1 base; unmatched junction nucleotides: 6. The length of the CDR3 is 15 residues. Germline-derived CDR1 and CDR2 are MNHEY and SMNVEV (reference sequence). The chain's CDR3 is CASSPRGRGNTEAFF. The CDR3 DNA reads as TGTGCCAGCAGTCCCAGGGGGCGGGGGAACACTGAAGCTTTCTTT.

This clone has a single count. One junction end does not reproduce the germline sequence, and a read error may be involved. The chain joins TRBV3-1 (or the pseudogene TRBV3-2) to TRBJ2-7, with D uncertain. Germline CDR1 reads LGHDT; CDR2 reads YNNKEL (reference sequence). CDR3 length equals 14 residues. The CDR3 DNA reads as TGTGCCAGCAGCCAAGTATTGGCGGCCCCCGTTTCTTTTTTC. This gives the protein CASSQVLAAPVSFF.

The rearrangement joins TRBV27 to TRBJ1-2, with D unclear. Trimming left V 5 bases short and J 2 bases short, with 9 bases between. This CDR3 contains 13 residues. Germline V lookup: CDR1 MNHEY, CDR2 SMNVEV (reference sequence). The CDR3 here is CASSHKKNYGYTF. The CDR3 DNA sequence: TGTGCCAGCAGTCACAAAAAAAACTATGGCTACACCTTC.

This clone came up a few times. The chain combines TRBV27 with TRBJ1-1, with D uncertain. Germline CDR1 and CDR2: MNHEY and SMNVEV (reference sequence). V lost 5 bases and J lost 0, with 7 bases in between. The CDR3 runs 13 residues. CDR3 loop: CASSPFLNTEAFF. The DNA of the CDR3 is TGTGCCAGCAGTCCTTTCCTGAACACTGAAGCTTTCTTT.

The J gene is TRBJ2-1, the V gene TRBV6-6; TRBD1 agrees at 12 bases. Trimming removed 5 bases from V and 2 bases from J; junction bases left unmatched: 7. Germline lookup yields CDR1 MNHNY and CDR2 SVGAGI (reference sequence). The CDR3 consists of 17 residues. In nucleotides, the CDR3 is TGTGCCAGCAGTCCCTTGGGACAGGGGGCGACCTACAATGAGCAGTTCTTC. Translated, it gives CASSPLGQGATYNEQFF.

This clone was detected only once. The V call is TRBV18, the J call TRBJ1-2; TRBD1 matches 8 bases. Unmatched junction bases numbered 17, after V lost 6 bases and J lost 5 bases. The germline V gene has CDR1 KGHSH and CDR2 LQKENI. CDR3 size: 17 residues. The CDR3 spells CASSHDNQGAREYGYTF. DNA for the CDR3: TGTGCCAGCTCCCACGATAATCAGGGGGCAAGGGAGTATGGCTACACCTTC.

This rearrangement joins TRBV5-1 to TRBJ1-2; 7 nucleotides match TRBD1. The CDR3 totals 14 residues. Germline CDR1 SGHRS, CDR2 YFSETQ. Trimming at V came to 1 base and at J to 7 bases, leaving 7 bases not matched to a gene. DNA for the CDR3: TGCGCCAGCAGCTTGCAAACAGGGGAGGTTGGCTACACCTTC. It yields the protein CASSLQTGEVGYTF.